This is a list of T cell receptor beta chains from one sample in a study of early T cells in non-severe SARS-CoV-2 infection. TCRdb passed the 5' RACE reads through MiXCR, listing each CDR3 protein once. The table has tens of thousands of distinct CDR3 sequences, about 7% seen once. The sequenced material came from whole blood. Source of these receptors: an adult who was a healthcare worker with PCR-confirmed SARS-CoV-2 infection or an uninfected control (not recorded which). The CDR3 runs from the conserved cysteine through the conserved F or W. A D gene is named only where the DNA matches it firmly. Rows give clone size only sometimes, using once, few, many, or a class for an expanded clone.

clone_size,v_call,d_call,j_call,cdr3_nt,cdr3_aa
NA,TRBV7-2,TRBD2,TRBJ2-3,TGTGCCAGCAGCTCGCCTCGCGGGGGATCCTACACAGATACGCAGTATTTT,CASSSPRGGSYTDTQYF
few,TRBV5-1,NA,TRBJ2-1,TGCGCCAGCAGCTTCTTAGGGGGGGCCGCTTCCAATGAGCAGTTCTTC,CASSFLGGAASNEQFF
NA,TRBV4-3,NA,TRBJ1-6,TGCGCCAGCAGCCAAGTGGGATATTCACCCCTCCACTTT,CASSQVGYSPLHF
NA,TRBV6-1,TRBD1,TRBJ2-3,TGTGCCAGCAGTGATCCCGGGACAGGTGCCACAGATACGCAGTATTTT,CASSDPGTGATDTQYF
many,TRBV12-3/TRBV12-4,TRBD1,TRBJ2-2,TGTGCCAGCAGTGGACAGGGGACGCCCGGGGAGCTGTTTTTT,CASSGQGTPGELFF
many,TRBV6-2/TRBV6-3,NA,TRBJ2-7,TGTGCCACTCCCGGATTCTACGAGCAGTACTTC,CATPGFYEQYF
NA,TRBV28,TRBD1,TRBJ1-1,TGTGCCAGCAGTTTATACAGGGGGCGTAGGGACACTGAAGCTTTCTTT,CASSLYRGRRDTEAFF
many,TRBV30,NA,TRBJ2-1,TGTGCCTGGAGCTTACAATTAGGGGACTACAATGAGCAGTTCTTC,CAWSLQLGDYNEQFF
many,TRBV6-5,NA,TRBJ1-2,TGTGCCAGCAGTTCCGGGCCGCCTGGCTACACCTTC,CASSSGPPGYTF
NA,TRBV18,NA,TRBJ2-5,TGTGCCAGCTCACCATTCCACCGGAGCCAAGAGACCCAGTACTTC,CASSPFHRSQETQYF
few,TRBV30,NA,TRBJ2-3,TGTGCCTGGAGCCAAGGCCCCACAGATACGCAGTATTTT,CAWSQGPTDTQYF
many,TRBV18,TRBD1,TRBJ2-3,TGTGCCAGCTCACCACCCGGGACAGGGGGCGTTACGCAGTATTTT,CASSPPGTGGVTQYF
NA,TRBV11-3,NA,TRBJ2-5,TGTGCCAGCACCCCGCCGGACAGCCCATTTGAGACCCAGTACTTC,CASTPPDSPFETQYF